Sequencing of this T cell receptor (beta chain) was carried out in a study of PD-1 blockade in classical Hodgkin lymphoma. Concerning this clone: Its antigen remains unidentified.

The V gene's germline CDR1 is SGHRS and CDR2 YFSETQ. V shed 0 bases and J shed 2 bases, with 9 bases lying between them. The CDR3 covers 15 residues. The study's findings and limits: The study found complete responders had baseline diversity similar to newly diagnosed patients. Lower baseline TCR diversity was reported for newly diagnosed patients than for healthy donors.

Every patient relapsed after autologous stem cell transplantation, and brentuximab vedotin exposure varied. Clones were read by immunoSEQ multiplex PCR, and TCRdb kept only the in-frame ones, dropping some. The sample lists more than 90,000 clones, 81% occurring once. V is TRBV5-1 and J is TRBJ2-1, with D possibly matching TRBD2 (5 bases). This sequence was found in a human donor with classical Hodgkin lymphoma. The sequenced sample was peripheral blood mononuclear cells (PBMCs), obtained before the second cycle of nivolumab. DNA of the CDR3: TGCGCCAGCAGCTTGGGAGGGAATACCTACAATGAGCAGTTCTTC. This translates into CASSLGGNTYNEQFF. Filled out from reference TRBV5-1 and TRBJ2-1, the complete variable domain reads KAGVTQTPRYLIKTRGQQVTLSCSPISGHRSVSWYQQTPGQGLQFLFEYFSETQRNKGNFPGRFSGRQFSNSRSEMNVSTLELGDSALYLCASSLGGNTYNEQFFGPGTRLTVL.